This TCR beta chain was sequenced during a study of a mutant IDH1 vaccine in newly diagnosed glioma (dated by TCRdb to the early 2020s). With respect to the entire study: Eight vaccinations were administered to patients in weeks 1, 3, 5, 7, 11, 15, 19 and 23, corresponding to visits V03 through V10. In the chemotherapy-containing groups, vaccination started alongside temozolomide cycles, whereas in patients who had radiotherapy alone it started 4-6 weeks after radiotherapy. Of the approximately 33 treated patients, about 62% were male and around 40% were female, and the mean age was 40.4 years. Prior to enrollment, standard therapy consisting of radiotherapy alone, temozolomide alone, or radiochemotherapy with temozolomide had been administered to patients, with the combination being received by most patients. Peripheral blood was drawn at six visits: V03 (baseline), V05, V07, V10, V12 and V13. For exploratory analyses, 25 to 30 treated patients had longitudinal TCRB deep sequencing done wherever samples were available. The paper as a whole reports these results and caveats: Immune responses induced by the vaccine were seen in approximately 93% of patients across multiple MHC alleles. Changes in the top peripheral T cell clonotypes picked up by TCRB sequencing did not appear to be linked to pseudoprogression. The authors stated that sample limitations prevented analyses of patient blood samples from being reproduced. Availability determined which PBMC samples were chosen for TCRB deep sequencing.

Concerning this clone itself: The clone's antigen remains unknown. Within one base of it there is no much larger clone, and no base qualities were kept.

The method was the immunoSEQ multiplex PCR assay. Following the manufacturer's protocol, the hsTCRB Kit was used to amplify rearranged TCR beta chain sequences. Sequencing of TCRB libraries was carried out on an Illumina MiSeq. The paper's data handling went like this. Demultiplexing, trimming and gene mapping were performed with the kit vendor's proprietary platform. TCRdb retrieved this table from immuneACCESS and kept in-frame rearrangements only. Not all clones are present; in checked studies, unresolved V genes account for under half, and no reason is known for the remainder. The V and J calls and clone size come from that table; D and trimming were worked out from the DNA. The sample contains approximately 82,000 clones, more than 80% of them found a single time. Around 0.77% of the sample is held by the ten biggest clonotypes. The time point label, read with the paper, signifies: week 23, last vaccination. A 20-mer mutant IDH1 peptide at 300 micrograms in Montanide made up each vaccine dose, which was injected subcutaneously together with topical imiquimod. Newly diagnosed WHO grade 3 or 4 IDH1-mutant astrocytomas showing loss of nuclear ATRX were present in the donors. The samples were drawn from NOA16, a multicentre, single-arm, open-label phase I trial in Germany that tested a mutant IDH1 peptide vaccine in humans for the first time. The DNeasy Blood and Tissue Kit was used to extract genomic DNA from EDTA blood for TCRB sequencing.

V is cut back by 4 bases and J by 6 bases, with 4 bases in the junction unmatched. The germline V gene (reference sequence) provides CDR1 LNHDA and CDR2 SQIVND. The CDR3 starts with the cysteine, ends with the phenylalanine, and has 14 residues. CDR3 DNA is the only sequence kept; it has 42 bases, read in frame from the first base. The receptor was isolated from a woman between 50 and 59 years old with glioma. The sample consisted of PBMCs, taken from a glioma patient whose treatment included an IDH1 peptide vaccine. Here the chain combines TRBV19 and TRBJ1-2; TRBD1 aligns with 11 central bases. The CDR3 region reads CASSRDRGINGYTF. The bases read TGTGCCAGTAGTAGGGACAGGGGGATCAATGGCTACACCTTC.